Listed here is a single TCR beta chain. There is no known antigen for this receptor. No base quality information exists; no much larger clone differs at one position. The library was generated by the immunoSEQ multiplex PCR assay. DNA from the cultured and isolated CD4+ T cells underwent TCR beta CDR3 sequencing. The paper's data handling went like this. Non-productive TCR sequences were discarded, and reads were trimmed to the CDR3 region, with only CDR3s of 7 or more amino acids retained. The MANAFEST web app was used to pick out antigen-specific clonotypes by comparing their expansion in peptide wells with that in reference cultures. To be called positive, a clone needed expansion at FDR<0.05 compared with the reference and with all other wells, an odds ratio greater than 5, and a frequency greater than 0.1% in two replicate wells. Clonotypes significantly expanded in SARS-CoV-2 spike wells and in at least one common cold coronavirus spike condition were defined as cross-reactive. CDR3 similarity was assessed by Levenshtein distance using the stringdist R package, and unrooted trees were constructed with ape in R 3.6.1. Here the immuneACCESS table is served through TCRdb, limited to in-frame sequences with V and J called. Missing clones are a known gap in these copies; in checked studies unresolved V genes cover under half, and the rest lacks a known reason. For V, J and clone size, that table is used; D and trimming come from the DNA. This sample has 35,000 to 55,000 clones in its table, and approximately 70% of those were observed once. The top ten clones comprise 25% to 35% of the sample.

This entry belongs to a study of vaccination effects on CD4 cells after COVID-19 (dated by TCRdb to between 2021 and 2022). Regarding the complete study: Each participant got two doses of an mRNA SARS-CoV-2 vaccine, either BNT162b2 or mRNA-1273. Pre-vaccine samples from a couple of convalescent patients were drawn 16 days and one week before the first dose, 142 and 148 days after COVID-19 diagnosis. In both COVID-19 convalescent patients and infection-naive vaccine recipients, the study compared SARS-CoV-2 spike-specific CD4+ TCR repertoires from before mRNA vaccination with those from after it. A total of 10 COVID-19 convalescent patients and several SARS-CoV-2-naive healthy vaccine recipients were included in the full study. The Oncomine TCR Beta short-read assay on an Illumina iSeq 100 was used to sequence cultures from other donors in the study. Summary of the overall study and its limitations: At late post-vaccination timepoints, both infection-induced and vaccine-induced clones showed marked clonal contraction, consistent with waning T cell responses. Only a small number of convalescent patients were included, and no early post-infection timepoints were available, which limited the study. For convalescent patients, new clones induced by the vaccine made up most of the post-vaccine spike-reactive repertoire, and these new clones were largely distinct from the clones induced by infection.

In the ViraFEST assay, PBMC were stimulated with viral peptide pools, and TCR sequencing was then used to find antigen-specific CD4+ T cell clonotypes based on their expansion. After more than 9 days of culture, CD4+ T cells were isolated with the EasySep CD4+ T cell isolation kit. Convalescent patients had PCR-confirmed SARS-CoV-2 infection between March and December 2020, before Alpha, Beta and Delta variants emerged in the United States. Roughly 1.9 million PBMC per well were cultured with approximately 10 ug/ml peptides in IMDM containing approximately 4.7% human AB serum, around 10 IU/ml IL-2 and gentamicin. Half of the culture medium was replaced with fresh IL-2-containing medium on days 3 and 7. Unless otherwise noted, each peptide stimulation condition was cultured in triplicate wells. Using Ficoll-Paque Plus gradient centrifugation, PBMC were separated from whole blood and then either used fresh or cryopreserved at -140C. Genomic DNA was extracted from cultured CD4+ T cells with the QIAamp micro DNA kit.

This clonotype originated in a human donor who had a prior SARS-CoV-2 infection. The sequences come from CD4+ T cells from PBMCs cultured with a peptide pool, collected before COVID-19 vaccination.

The DNA is as follows: TGTGCCAGCTCACCCCAACAGGGGGCGAACACCGGGGAGCTGTTTTTT. This translates into CASSPQQGANTGELFF. Here the chain combines TRBV18 and TRBJ2-2; TRBD1 aligns with 8 central bases. The germline V gene gives CDR1 as KGHSH and CDR2 as LQKENI. Measured from the cysteine to the phenylalanine, the CDR3 is 16 residues long. CDR3 DNA only is kept here, 48 bases in frame from base 1. Ends trimmed: V by 3 bases, J by 0 bases; bases unmatched to a gene: 3.